These T cell receptor beta chains were read from a single sample in a study of T cells in localized non-small cell lung cancer. The data were produced by immunoSEQ multiplex PCR, yet TCRdb's version contains in-frame clones alone and is incomplete. The repertoire holds some 72,000 clones, with roughly 81% as singletons. The specimen comprised peripheral blood, sampled before any cancer treatment. Receptors were obtained from a man aged 35 to 70 with stage I lung adenocarcinoma. The CDR3 runs from the conserved cysteine through the conserved F or W. The D gene is left open where the match is weak. Size values are once, few and many counts, or a class for expanded clones, and some rows have none.

abundance	v_gene	d_gene	j_gene	len	CDR3aa	CDR3nt
once	TRBV13	.	TRBJ1-4	13	CASSLGTNEKLFF	TGTGCCAGCAGCTTAGGTACTAATGAAAAACTGTTTTTT
.	TRBV7-9	TRBD1	TRBJ2-7	14	CASSFMTGAYEQYF	TGTGCCAGCAGCTTTATGACAGGGGCCTACGAGCAGTACTTC
.	TRBV29-1	.	TRBJ2-7	12	CSVEDNANEQYF	TGCAGCGTTGAAGATAACGCTAACGAGCAGTACTTC
once	TRBV29-1	TRBD2	TRBJ2-2	16	CSGIGLAGSLAGELFF	TGCAGCGGGATTGGACTAGCGGGCTCCCTGGCCGGGGAGCTGTTTTTT
.	TRBV7-9	.	TRBJ2-7	14	CASSFGRSRGEQYF	TGTGCCAGCAGCTTCGGTAGATCTAGGGGCGAGCAGTACTTC
.	TRBV6-6	TRBD1	TRBJ1-5	15	CASSYRGPGNQPQHF	TGTGCCAGCAGTTACAGGGGGCCGGGGAATCAGCCCCAGCATTTT
.	TRBV18	.	TRBJ1-1	15	CASSPRESMNTEAFF	TGTGCCAGCTCACCGAGGGAATCCATGAACACTGAAGCTTTCTTT
.	TRBV25-1	TRBD2	TRBJ2-2	14	CASSGTSDTGELFF	TGTGCCAGCAGTGGGACTAGCGACACCGGGGAGCTGTTTTTT
.	TRBV7-3	TRBD2	TRBJ2-3	14	CASSRGSLTDTQYF	TGTGCCAGCAGCCGCGGGAGTTTAACAGATACGCAGTATTTT
medium-sized	TRBV4-2	TRBD2	TRBJ2-1	18	CASSQEWASGDSYNEQFF	TGTGCCAGCAGCCAAGAATGGGCTAGCGGCGACTCCTACAATGAGCAGTTCTTC
many	TRBV5-1	.	TRBJ1-2	14	CASSLGQGSYGYTF	TGCGCCAGCAGCTTGGGCCAGGGGAGCTATGGCTACACCTTC